The next 19 T cell receptor beta chains were all read from a single sample in a study of prognosis after radiotherapy for stage I lung cancer. TCR beta CDR3 amplification from genomic DNA was performed by two-round multiplex PCR. Individual primers that were specific to each TRBV and TRBJ gene served in first-round PCR. TCRdb recomputed calls from the multiplex PCR reads with MiXCR, one row per CDR3 protein. This sample has 25,000 to 35,000 distinct CDR3 sequences, with about 42% found just once. The sample in question was PBMCs, obtained before or after stereotactic body radiation therapy (not recorded which). These receptors were obtained from a donor older than 45 with non-small cell lung cancer.

This clonotype was observed at least ten times. The V gene is TRBV2, the J gene TRBJ2-5; D not resolved. The CDR3 is made up of 14 amino acids. Between the trimmed V and J ends, which lost 2 bases and 0 bases, there was a span of 7 bases. Germline-derived CDR1 and CDR2 are SNHLY and FYNNEI. This CDR3 reads CASSENSYQETQYF. In DNA form, the CDR3 reads TGTGCCAGCAGTGAAAACTCGTACCAAGAGACCCAGTACTTC.

This clonotype was detected many times. The chain is built from TRBV7-2 and TRBJ2-3, with a possible D match to TRBD1 (5 bases). This CDR3 comprises 18 residues. Trimming stripped 0 bases from V and 0 bases from J, with 16 bases between. CDR1 SGHTA and CDR2 FQGNSA come from the germline V gene. The CDR3 protein is CASSLAGVTRPSTDTQYF. The CDR3 coding sequence is TGTGCCAGCAGCTTAGCAGGGGTTACGAGACCAAGCACAGATACGCAGTATTTT.

The sample holds many counts of this clonotype. V and J are TRBV25-1 and TRBJ1-1; maybe TRBD1 (5 bases). CDR1 and CDR2 (germline): MGHDK, SYGVNS. V dropped 4 bases and J dropped 4 bases, with 19 bases sitting between them. The CDR3 has 16 amino acids. CDR3 in amino acids: CASSAPPAGRGTEAFF. The CDR3 coding sequence is TGTGCCAGCAGTGCCCCTCCGGCAGGAAGGGGCACTGAAGCTTTCTTT.

This clonotype was recorded many times. This chain uses TRBV4-2 with TRBJ1-5; a possible D gene is TRBD1 (5 bases). Germline loops: CDR1 LGHNA, CDR2 YNFKEQ. Trimming removed 5 bases from V and 3 bases from J, with 11 bases in between. This CDR3 contains 14 residues. The CDR3 DNA is TGTGCCAGCAGCATCGACAGCTTCAATCAGCCCCAGCATTTT. Amino acid sequence: CASSIDSFNQPQHF.

The chain is built from TRBV6-9 and TRBJ1-2, with D tentatively TRBD1 (5 bases). Germline CDR1 reads MNHGY; CDR2 reads SVAAGI. The CDR3 runs to 15 residues. Trimming removed 4 bases at V and 2 bases at J, with 14 bases between. In DNA, the CDR3 is TGTGCCAGCAGTTCCCTGGAGGCAGGGAACTATGGCTACACCTTC. Its protein product is CASSSLEAGNYGYTF.

In this sample, this clonotype turned up many times. One junction end disagrees with the germline gene, perhaps due to a read error. V and J are TRBV7-7 and TRBJ2-5, with D tentatively TRBD2 (5 bases). CDR3 length: 15 amino acids. Germline V gives CDR1 SSHAT, CDR2 FNYEAQ (reference sequence). The CDR3 sequence: CASSLAPAAQETQYF. The CDR3 DNA reads TGTGCTAGCAGCTTAGCGCCGGCAGCTCAAGAGACCCAGTACTTC.

V and J are TRBV20-1 and TRBJ1-2; D uncertain. The CDR3 extends over 13 amino acids. Germline CDR1 and CDR2: DFQATT and SNEGSKA (reference sequence). V lost 6 bases to trimming and J lost 4 bases, with 15 bases between them. The CDR3: CSARIGDVYGYTF. In nucleotides, the CDR3 is TGCAGTGCCCGAATAGGCGACGTCTATGGCTACACCTTC.

This clonotype was counted many times. V is TRBV28 and J is TRBJ2-7; TRBD1 might be the D (6 bases). CDR1 and CDR2 from the germline V gene are MDHEN and SYDVKM. The CDR3 runs 18 residues. V was trimmed by 3 bases and J by 3 bases, leaving 24 bases between them. The DNA for the CDR3 is TGTGCCAGCAGTTTGGTCATGTCAGGGGATGACGACTACTACGAGCAGTACTTC. This sequence encodes CASSLVMSGDDDYYEQYF.

The genes are TRBV5-1 and TRBJ1-1, with D perhaps matching TRBD1 (6 bases). The CDR3 loop spans 15 amino acids. V was trimmed by 1 base and J by 0 bases, leaving 10 bases between them. Germline loops: CDR1 SGHRS, CDR2 YFSETQ. The CDR3 reads CASSLYSGVNTEAFF. The CDR3, as DNA: TGCGCCAGCAGCTTGTATTCAGGGGTGAACACTGAAGCTTTCTTT.

Turning to this clonotype: One base away lies a much larger clone, so this may be a sequencing read error. The J gene is TRBJ2-1, the V gene TRBV5-6, with a tentative D call TRBD2 (5 bases). Germline loops: CDR1 SGHDT, CDR2 YYEEEE. This CDR3 comprises 15 residues. CDR3 loop: CSSSRTPVSYNEQFF. CDR3 DNA: TGTTCCAGCAGCCGGACTCCAGTCTCCTACAATGAGCAGTTCTTC.

Sample share makes this clonotype medium-sized. The chain uses TRBV7-9 and TRBJ2-5; D not certain. The ends were cut back, 2 bases at V and 12 bases at J, with 1 base in the middle. This CDR3 is built from 8 residues. In germline, CDR1 is SEHNR, CDR2 FQNEAQ (reference sequence). CDR3 region: CASSLKYF. CDR3 bases: TGTGCCAGCAGCTTAAAGTACTTC.

The chain combines TRBV6-2 or TRBV6-3 with TRBJ1-5; D gene ambiguous. V was cut by 7 bases and J by 3 bases, with 10 bases left in between. Per germline, CDR1 MNHEY and CDR2 SVGEGT. The CDR3 covers 13 residues. CDR3 nucleotides: TGTGCCAGCACTCCGGTCTACAATCAGCCCCAGCATTTT. Encoded protein: CASTPVYNQPQHF.

V gene TRBV7-2 combines with J gene TRBJ2-2; 8 positions agree with TRBD2. From germline, CDR1 is SGHTA and CDR2 FQGNSA. The CDR3 runs to 16 residues. The junction had 10 bases not matched to a gene; V was cut back by 6 bases and J by 4 bases. CDR3 sequence reads: CASSLTGTSGTGELFF. In nucleotides, the CDR3 is TGTGCCAGCAGTCTCACCGGGACTAGTGGCACCGGGGAGCTGTTTTTT.

With regard to this clonotype: One junction end disagrees with the germline gene, perhaps due to a read error. The rearrangement uses TRBV6-2 or TRBV6-3 and TRBJ2-7; D may be TRBD1 or TRBD2 (5 bases each). Germline CDR1 reads MNHEY; CDR2 reads SVGEGT. The CDR3 length is 14 residues. This CDR3 reads CAISMGRGYYDQYF. The CDR3, as DNA: TGTGCCATCAGTATGGGACGGGGCTACTACGATCAGTACTTC.

The sample holds many counts of this clonotype. The DNA of the CDR3 is TGCAGCGTTAGGGCCCAAGGGGACACTGAAGCTTTCTTT. Amino acids: CSVRAQGDTEAFF. V is TRBV29-1 and J is TRBJ1-1; D is perhaps TRBD1 (5 bases). The V gene lost 5 bases and the J gene lost 3 bases, with 13 bases spanning the gap. CDR1 is SQVTM and CDR2 is ANQGSEA in the germline V gene. The CDR3 loop spans 13 amino acids.

This clonotype is medium-sized within its sample. The rearrangement uses TRBV7-9 and TRBJ1-6; weak D call: TRBD1 (5 bases). V was cut by 1 base and J by 8 bases, with 15 bases left in between. The CDR3 is 16 amino acids. Germline V lookup: CDR1 SEHNR, CDR2 FQNEAQ (reference sequence). This CDR3 is CASSLGRPGRDSPLHF. CDR3 nucleotide sequence: TGTGCCAGCAGCTTAGGACGACCGGGACGGGATTCACCCCTCCACTTT.

This chain links TRBV18 with TRBJ1-1, with D perhaps TRBD1 (6 bases). The V end lost 3 bases, the J end lost 7 bases, and 12 bases lay between the germline ends. This CDR3 is built from 13 residues. Germline CDR1 is KGHSH and CDR2 is LQKENI. The CDR3 loop is CASSPQADSEAFF. As DNA, the CDR3 is TGTGCCAGCTCACCCCAAGCGGACAGTGAAGCTTTCTTT.

V and J are TRBV6-1 and TRBJ2-3; TRBD1 matches at 7 bases. The CDR3 extends over 16 amino acids. After removal of 6 bases from V and 3 bases from J, the junction contained 12 bases not matched to a gene. Germline V gives CDR1 MNHNS, CDR2 SASEGT. The CDR3 loop reads CASSSQGKRRTDTQYF. For the CDR3, the DNA is TGTGCCAGCAGCTCACAGGGGAAAAGAAGAACAGATACGCAGTATTTT.

About this clonotype: A much larger clone lies a single base off, so this may be a read error. The chain joins TRBV18 to TRBJ2-1; TRBD2 matches at 11 bases. Germline assignment: CDR1 KGHSH and CDR2 LQKENI. The V and J ends lost 5 bases and 9 bases, in that order; junction bases with no gene match: 9. CDR3 length equals 15 residues. The CDR3: CASSGNSGRAGEQFF. CDR3 nucleotide sequence: TGTGCCAGCTCAGGAAATAGCGGGAGGGCCGGTGAGCAGTTCTTC.